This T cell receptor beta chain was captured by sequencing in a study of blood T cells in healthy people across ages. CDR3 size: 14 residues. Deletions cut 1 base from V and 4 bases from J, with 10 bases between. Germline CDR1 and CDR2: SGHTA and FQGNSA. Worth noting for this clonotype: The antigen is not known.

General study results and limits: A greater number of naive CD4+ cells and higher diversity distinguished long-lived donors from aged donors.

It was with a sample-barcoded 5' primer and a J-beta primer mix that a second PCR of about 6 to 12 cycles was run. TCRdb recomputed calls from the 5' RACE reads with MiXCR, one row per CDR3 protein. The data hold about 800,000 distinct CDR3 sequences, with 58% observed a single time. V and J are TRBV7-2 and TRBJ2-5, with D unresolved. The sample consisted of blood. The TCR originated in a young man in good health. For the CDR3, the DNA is TGTGCCAGCAGCTTAGAACCAGTGATAGAGACCCAGTACTTC. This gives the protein CASSLEPVIETQYF.